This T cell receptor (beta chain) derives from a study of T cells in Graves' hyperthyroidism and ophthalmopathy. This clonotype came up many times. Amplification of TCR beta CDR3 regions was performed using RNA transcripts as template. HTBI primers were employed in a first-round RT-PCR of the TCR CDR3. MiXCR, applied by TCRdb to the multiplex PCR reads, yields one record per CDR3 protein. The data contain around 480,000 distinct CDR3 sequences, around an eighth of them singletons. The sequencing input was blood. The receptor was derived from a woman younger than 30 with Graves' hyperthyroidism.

This chain's CDR3 is CSVEGALSTDTQYF. CDR3 DNA: TGCAGCGTGGAGGGCGCCCTAAGCACAGATACGCAGTATTTT. The chain employs TRBV29-1 and TRBJ2-3, with D maybe TRBD2 (6 bases). Germline loops: CDR1 SQVTM, CDR2 ANQGSEA. V lost 6 bases to trimming and J lost 0 bases, with 13 bases between them. This CDR3 has 14 residues.